The 4 T cell receptor beta chains below were found in one sample sequenced in a study of shared clonotypes between healthy human individuals. The table came from immunoSEQ multiplex PCR; TCRdb's copy has only in-frame clones and leaves some out. This sample has approximately 980,000 clones; about three quarters occur once, and the top ten carry approximately 1.5%. Sequenced sample: memory CD4+ T cells sorted from blood. Noted subset: CD45RA-negative fraction. These TCRs come from a man aged 18 to 29 in good health.

Comment on this clone: The sample holds other DNA sequences that translate to the same CDR3. This chain connects TRBV18 to TRBJ2-5; D gene ambiguous. Trimming shortened V by 0 bases and J by 1 base, and 3 bases separated the two germline ends. CDR3 size: 13 residues. Germline CDR1 is KGHSH and CDR2 is LQKENI. This CDR3 is CASSPPSQETQYF. CDR3 coding DNA: TGTGCCAGCTCACCACCATCCCAAGAGACCCAGTACTTC.

The CDR3 bases are TGTGCCAGCAGTTTGGGTCGGGACGCCGGCCGAGGCTACACCTTC. Its protein product is CASSLGRDAGRGYTF. The chain couples TRBV28 to TRBJ1-2, with D perhaps TRBD1 (5 bases). Trimming shortened V by 3 bases and J by 8 bases, and 19 bases separated the two germline ends. CDR1 and CDR2 from the germline V gene are MDHEN and SYDVKM. The CDR3 has 15 amino acids.

The chain combines TRBV7-9 with TRBJ2-7; possibly TRBD2 for D (6 bases). V lost 3 bases to trimming and J lost 6 bases, with 15 bases between them. CDR3 length: 14 residues. Germline V lookup: CDR1 SEHNR, CDR2 FQNEAQ (reference sequence). CDR3 bases: TGTGCCAGCAGCTTGGGGGGAGACCTCATCGAGCAGTACTTC. It encodes CASSLGGDLIEQYF. Full variable domain (remainder filled in from reference TRBV7-9 and TRBJ2-7): DTGVSQNPRHKITKRGQNVTFRCDPISEHNRLYWYRQTLGQGPEFLTYFQNEAQLEKSRLLSDRFSAERPKGSFSTLEIQRTEQGDSAMYLCASSLGGDLIEQYFGPGTRLTVT.

J is TRBJ2-6 and V is TRBV4-1; D gene ambiguous. The CDR3 consists of 17 residues. Germline V gives CDR1 MGHRA, CDR2 YSYEKL. Trimming stripped 3 bases from V and 0 bases from J, with 12 bases between. DNA of the CDR3: TGCGCCAGCAGCCATAGAGAGGCGTCCTCTGGGGCCAACGTCCTGACTTTC. Encoded protein: CASSHREASSGANVLTF.